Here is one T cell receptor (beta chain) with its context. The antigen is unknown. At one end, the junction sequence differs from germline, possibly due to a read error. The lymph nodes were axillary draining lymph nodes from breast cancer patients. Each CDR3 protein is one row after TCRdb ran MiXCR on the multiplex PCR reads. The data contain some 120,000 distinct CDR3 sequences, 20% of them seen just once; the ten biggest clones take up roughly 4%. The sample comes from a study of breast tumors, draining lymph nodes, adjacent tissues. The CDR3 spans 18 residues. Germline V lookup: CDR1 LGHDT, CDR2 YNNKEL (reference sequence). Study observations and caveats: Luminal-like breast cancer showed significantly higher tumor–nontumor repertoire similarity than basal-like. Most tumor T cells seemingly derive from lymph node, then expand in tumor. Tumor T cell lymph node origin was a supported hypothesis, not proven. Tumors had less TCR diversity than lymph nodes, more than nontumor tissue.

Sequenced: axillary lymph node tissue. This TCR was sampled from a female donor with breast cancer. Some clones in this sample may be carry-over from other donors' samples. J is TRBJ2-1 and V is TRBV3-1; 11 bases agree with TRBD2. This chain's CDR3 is CASSQVWLAGGSYSEQFF. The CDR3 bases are TGTGCCAGCAGCCAAGTCTGGCTAGCGGGGGGCTCCTACAGTGAGCAGTTCTTC.